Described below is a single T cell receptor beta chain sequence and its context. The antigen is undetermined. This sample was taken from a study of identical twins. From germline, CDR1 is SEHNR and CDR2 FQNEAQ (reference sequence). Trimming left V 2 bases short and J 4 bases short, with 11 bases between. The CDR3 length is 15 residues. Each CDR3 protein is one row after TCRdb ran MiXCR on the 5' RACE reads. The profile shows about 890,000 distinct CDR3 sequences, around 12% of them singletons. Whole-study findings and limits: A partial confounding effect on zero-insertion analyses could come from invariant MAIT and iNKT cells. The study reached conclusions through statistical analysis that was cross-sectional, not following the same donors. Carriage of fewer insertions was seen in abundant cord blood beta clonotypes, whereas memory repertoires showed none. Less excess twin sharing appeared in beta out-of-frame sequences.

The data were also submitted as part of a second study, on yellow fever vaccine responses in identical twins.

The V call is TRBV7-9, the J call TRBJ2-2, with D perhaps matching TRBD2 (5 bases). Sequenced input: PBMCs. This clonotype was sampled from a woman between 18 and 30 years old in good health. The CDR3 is CASSLYAGSTGELFF. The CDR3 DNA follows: TGTGCCAGCAGCTTATATGCGGGTTCCACCGGGGAGCTGTTTTTT. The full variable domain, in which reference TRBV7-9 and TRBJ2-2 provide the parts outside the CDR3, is DTGVSQNPRHKITKRGQNVTFRCDPISEHNRLYWYRQTLGQGPEFLTYFQNEAQLEKSRLLSDRFSAERPKGSFSTLEIQRTEQGDSAMYLCASSLYAGSTGELFFGEGSRLTVL.